These T cell receptor beta chains were read from a single sample in a study of human T cells and chemical hapten exposure. TCRdb reprocessed the RACE reads via MiXCR and lists one record per CDR3 protein. Altogether about 80,000 distinct CDR3 sequences are present, roughly 15% being singletons, with the ten largest covering roughly 4.8%. The sample in question was whole blood, obtained in connection with sensitization to the hapten diphenylcyclopropenone (DPC). Source of these receptors: a woman aged 45-65 years with alopecia areata. Some clones in this sample may be carry-over from other donors' samples. CDR3s include the opening cysteine and the closing phenylalanine or tryptophan. The order of the fields is J gene, V gene, clone size, D gene, CDR3 protein, CDR3 DNA. D genes are given only for firm matches. The size of a clone is reported for some rows only, either as once, few or many, or as a class for expanded clones.

j_call: TRBJ2-1
v_call: TRBV5-8
clone_size: NA
d_call: NA
cdr3_aa: CASSSMGRNYNEQFF
cdr3_nt: TGTGCCAGCAGCTCTATGGGCAGGAATTACAATGAGCAGTTCTTC

j_call: TRBJ2-2
v_call: TRBV12-3/TRBV12-4
clone_size: few
d_call: NA
cdr3_aa: CASSSRDSPPGELFF
cdr3_nt: TGTGCCAGCAGCAGCCGGGACTCCCCCCCCGGGGAGCTGTTTTTT

j_call: TRBJ1-6
v_call: TRBV6-6
clone_size: many
d_call: NA
cdr3_aa: CASTREGSPLHF
cdr3_nt: TGTGCCAGCACCAGGGAAGGTTCACCCCTCCACTTT

j_call: TRBJ1-5
v_call: TRBV4-3
clone_size: few
d_call: NA
cdr3_aa: CASSQDTKGGTNQPQHF
cdr3_nt: TGCGCCAGCAGCCAAGATACAAAGGGTGGTACCAATCAGCCCCAGCATTTT

j_call: TRBJ2-1
v_call: TRBV11-2
clone_size: NA
d_call: TRBD2
cdr3_aa: CASSSLAGGNNEQFF
cdr3_nt: TGTGCCAGCAGCTCTTTAGCGGGAGGGAACAATGAGCAGTTCTTC

j_call: TRBJ1-3
v_call: TRBV5-5
clone_size: many
d_call: NA
cdr3_aa: CASSLAVGRGSGNTIYF
cdr3_nt: TGTGCCAGCAGCTTGGCCGTTGGCAGGGGCTCTGGAAACACCATATATTTT

j_call: TRBJ2-5
v_call: TRBV29-1
clone_size: few
d_call: TRBD2
cdr3_aa: CSVVGRASKETQYF
cdr3_nt: TGCAGCGTTGTCGGGAGGGCCTCCAAAGAGACCCAGTACTTC

j_call: TRBJ1-5
v_call: TRBV7-6
clone_size: many
d_call: NA
cdr3_aa: CASSLEGFSNQPQHF
cdr3_nt: TGTGCCAGCAGCTTAGAGGGGTTTAGCAATCAGCCCCAGCATTTT

j_call: TRBJ2-7
v_call: TRBV6-1
clone_size: NA
d_call: TRBD1
cdr3_aa: CASIPDRGPYEQYF
cdr3_nt: TGTGCCAGCATTCCGGACAGGGGTCCCTACGAGCAGTACTTC

j_call: TRBJ1-1
v_call: TRBV18
clone_size: NA
d_call: NA
cdr3_aa: CASSPGKFYEAFF
cdr3_nt: TGTGCCAGCTCACCAGGGAAATTCTACGAAGCTTTCTTT

j_call: TRBJ2-1
v_call: TRBV20-1
clone_size: many
d_call: TRBD2
cdr3_aa: CSASRASGSIGEQFF
cdr3_nt: TGCAGTGCTAGTAGGGCTAGCGGGAGTATCGGTGAGCAGTTCTTC

j_call: TRBJ2-1
v_call: TRBV20-1
clone_size: NA
d_call: NA
cdr3_aa: CSADLDRRNEQFF
cdr3_nt: TGCAGTGCAGACCTTGATCGAAGGAATGAGCAGTTCTTC

j_call: TRBJ2-1
v_call: TRBV7-2
clone_size: NA
d_call: NA
cdr3_aa: CASTPFIGNEQFF
cdr3_nt: TGTGCCAGCACCCCATTCATAGGAAATGAGCAGTTCTTC

j_call: TRBJ2-1
v_call: TRBV3-1
clone_size: many
d_call: NA
cdr3_aa: CASSHAGTWQFF
cdr3_nt: TGTGCCAGCAGCCATGCCGGGACTTGGCAGTTCTTC

j_call: TRBJ1-6
v_call: TRBV10-2
clone_size: NA
d_call: NA
cdr3_aa: CASRGGTITNSPLHF
cdr3_nt: TGCGCCAGCAGGGGTGGGACCATCACCAATTCACCCCTCCACTTT

j_call: TRBJ2-1
v_call: TRBV11-3
clone_size: few
d_call: NA
cdr3_aa: CASSYSLDTASYNEQFF
cdr3_nt: TGTGCCAGCAGCTATAGTCTCGACACGGCCTCCTACAATGAGCAGTTCTTC

j_call: TRBJ2-7
v_call: TRBV10-1
clone_size: few
d_call: NA
cdr3_aa: CASSESRYEQYF
cdr3_nt: TGCGCCAGCAGTGAGTCGCGGTACGAGCAGTACTTC

j_call: TRBJ2-1
v_call: TRBV19
clone_size: few
d_call: NA
cdr3_aa: CASSIDRAGHYNEQFF
cdr3_nt: TGTGCCAGTAGTATAGATCGGGCGGGCCACTACAATGAGCAGTTCTTC

j_call: TRBJ1-5
v_call: TRBV18
clone_size: many
d_call: TRBD1
cdr3_aa: CASSPDRGNQPQHF
cdr3_nt: TGTGCCAGCTCACCCGACAGGGGCAATCAGCCCCAGCATTTT

j_call: TRBJ2-2
v_call: TRBV6-1
clone_size: NA
d_call: NA
cdr3_aa: CASSEGRTGELFF
cdr3_nt: TGTGCCAGCAGTGAAGGTCGGACCGGGGAGCTGTTTTTT

j_call: TRBJ2-5
v_call: TRBV3-1
clone_size: few
d_call: NA
cdr3_aa: CASSQDPETQYF
cdr3_nt: TGTGCCAGCAGCCAAGATCCGGAGACCCAGTACTTC

j_call: TRBJ1-1
v_call: TRBV4-2
clone_size: NA
d_call: NA
cdr3_aa: CASSQERGYGTEAFF
cdr3_nt: TGTGCCAGCAGCCAAGAAAGGGGGTATGGAACTGAAGCTTTCTTT

j_call: TRBJ2-3
v_call: TRBV29-1
clone_size: NA
d_call: TRBD2
cdr3_aa: CSAGSAGGQDTQYF
cdr3_nt: TGCAGCGCCGGCAGCGCGGGAGGGCAAGATACGCAGTATTTT

j_call: TRBJ1-5
v_call: TRBV28
clone_size: many
d_call: TRBD1
cdr3_aa: CASSSGGDGNQPQHF
cdr3_nt: TGTGCCAGCAGTTCAGGGGGCGATGGGAATCAGCCCCAGCATTTT

j_call: TRBJ2-4
v_call: TRBV18
clone_size: NA
d_call: NA
cdr3_aa: CASSPGGKNIQYF
cdr3_nt: TGTGCCAGCTCACCGGGTGGCAAAAACATTCAGTACTTC

j_call: TRBJ2-4
v_call: TRBV19
clone_size: NA
d_call: NA
cdr3_aa: CASRKTGILVSDIQYF
cdr3_nt: TGTGCCAGTAGGAAAACCGGGATCCTAGTTTCGGACATTCAGTACTTC

j_call: TRBJ2-5
v_call: TRBV11-2
clone_size: NA
d_call: NA
cdr3_aa: CASSPLPQETQYF
cdr3_nt: TGTGCCAGCAGCCCCTTGCCCCAAGAGACCCAGTACTTC

j_call: TRBJ2-1
v_call: TRBV7-2
clone_size: few
d_call: NA
cdr3_aa: CASSLPDSSYNEQFF
cdr3_nt: TGTGCCAGCAGCTTACCGGATAGCTCCTACAATGAGCAGTTCTTC

j_call: TRBJ1-3
v_call: TRBV5-1
clone_size: NA
d_call: NA
cdr3_aa: CASSPRRENSGNTIYF
cdr3_nt: TGCGCCAGCAGCCCTAGACGGGAAAACTCTGGAAACACCATATATTTT

j_call: TRBJ1-3
v_call: TRBV6-5
clone_size: NA
d_call: NA
cdr3_aa: CASSYSDRLSGNTIYF
cdr3_nt: TGTGCCAGCAGTTACTCTGACAGGCTCTCTGGAAACACCATATATTTT

j_call: TRBJ2-7
v_call: TRBV7-9
clone_size: NA
d_call: NA
cdr3_aa: CASSSRTASYEQYF
cdr3_nt: TGTGCCAGCAGCTCGAGGACAGCCAGCTACGAGCAGTACTTC

j_call: TRBJ1-1
v_call: TRBV7-2
clone_size: few
d_call: NA
cdr3_aa: CASSPQAWLSEAFF
cdr3_nt: TGTGCCAGCAGCCCCCAAGCTTGGTTATCTGAAGCTTTCTTT

j_call: TRBJ2-7
v_call: TRBV28
clone_size: NA
d_call: NA
cdr3_aa: CASGGVDYEQYF
cdr3_nt: TGTGCCAGCGGGGGTGTAGACTACGAGCAGTACTTC

j_call: TRBJ2-5
v_call: TRBV29-1
clone_size: many
d_call: TRBD1
cdr3_aa: CSVGRDRQSQRETQYF
cdr3_nt: TGCAGCGTAGGACGGGACAGGCAATCCCAGAGGGAGACCCAGTACTTC

j_call: TRBJ1-5
v_call: TRBV12-3/TRBV12-4
clone_size: many
d_call: TRBD1
cdr3_aa: CASSFLTGTGPGQPQHF
cdr3_nt: TGTGCCAGCAGTTTTCTTACCGGGACAGGGCCGGGACAGCCCCAGCATTTT

j_call: TRBJ1-2
v_call: TRBV5-5
clone_size: few
d_call: NA
cdr3_aa: CASSLRVSGQNNYGYTF
cdr3_nt: TGTGCCAGCAGCCTACGTGTGTCAGGACAGAATAACTATGGCTACACCTTC

j_call: TRBJ2-7
v_call: TRBV12-3/TRBV12-4
clone_size: NA
d_call: TRBD2
cdr3_aa: CASSFGLAGAYEQYF
cdr3_nt: TGTGCCAGCAGTTTTGGACTAGCGGGGGCCTACGAGCAGTACTTC

j_call: TRBJ2-1
v_call: TRBV7-9
clone_size: NA
d_call: NA
cdr3_aa: CASSLAGSANEQFF
cdr3_nt: TGTGCCAGCAGCTTAGCAGGGAGTGCTAATGAGCAGTTCTTC

j_call: TRBJ1-1
v_call: TRBV28
clone_size: NA
d_call: NA
cdr3_aa: CASSLYPGQTEAFF
cdr3_nt: TGTGCCAGCAGTTTATACCCCGGGCAGACTGAAGCTTTCTTT

j_call: TRBJ2-5
v_call: TRBV5-1
clone_size: many
d_call: NA
cdr3_aa: CASSLKSGVETQYF
cdr3_nt: TGCGCCAGCAGCTTGAAATCGGGTGTGGAGACCCAGTACTTC

j_call: TRBJ2-5
v_call: TRBV7-9
clone_size: NA
d_call: TRBD2
cdr3_aa: CASSLTGGPYVTQYF
cdr3_nt: TGTGCCAGCAGCTTGACGGGAGGGCCTTACGTGACCCAGTACTTC

j_call: TRBJ2-1
v_call: TRBV5-1
clone_size: once
d_call: TRBD2
cdr3_aa: CASSSGLGSDEQFF
cdr3_nt: TGCGCCAGCAGCTCCGGACTAGGGTCGGATGAGCAGTTCTTC

j_call: TRBJ2-5
v_call: TRBV7-9
clone_size: many
d_call: NA
cdr3_aa: CASSFSGGTEEYF
cdr3_nt: TGTGCCAGCAGCTTCTCTGGCGGGACAGAGGAGTACTTC

j_call: TRBJ2-1
v_call: TRBV5-4
clone_size: few
d_call: TRBD1
cdr3_aa: CASREGQGIGNEQFF
cdr3_nt: TGTGCCAGCAGAGAGGGACAGGGAATCGGCAATGAGCAGTTCTTC

j_call: TRBJ2-4
v_call: TRBV20-1
clone_size: few
d_call: TRBD2
cdr3_aa: CSALTGTSIKNIQYF
cdr3_nt: TGCAGTGCCCTCACCGGGACTAGTATCAAAAACATTCAGTACTTC

j_call: TRBJ2-3
v_call: TRBV5-4
clone_size: NA
d_call: TRBD1
cdr3_aa: CASSSGQFTDTQYF
cdr3_nt: TGTGCCAGCAGCTCGGGACAGTTCACAGATACGCAGTATTTT

j_call: TRBJ2-7
v_call: TRBV6-5
clone_size: NA
d_call: TRBD1
cdr3_aa: CASRPRQGPYEQYF
cdr3_nt: TGTGCCAGCAGGCCCCGACAGGGGCCCTACGAGCAGTACTTC

j_call: TRBJ2-1
v_call: TRBV27
clone_size: few
d_call: TRBD1
cdr3_aa: CASGGTGAWSSYNEQFF
cdr3_nt: TGTGCCAGCGGGGGAACAGGGGCCTGGAGCTCCTACAATGAGCAGTTCTTC

j_call: TRBJ1-1
v_call: TRBV3-1
clone_size: few
d_call: NA
cdr3_aa: CASSPLRTRTEAFF
cdr3_nt: TGTGCCAGCAGCCCCCTCCGGACAAGGACTGAAGCTTTCTTT

j_call: TRBJ2-1
v_call: TRBV7-8
clone_size: NA
d_call: TRBD1
cdr3_aa: CASSLEAETGGNEQFF
cdr3_nt: TGTGCCAGCAGCTTAGAAGCCGAGACAGGGGGCAATGAGCAGTTCTTC